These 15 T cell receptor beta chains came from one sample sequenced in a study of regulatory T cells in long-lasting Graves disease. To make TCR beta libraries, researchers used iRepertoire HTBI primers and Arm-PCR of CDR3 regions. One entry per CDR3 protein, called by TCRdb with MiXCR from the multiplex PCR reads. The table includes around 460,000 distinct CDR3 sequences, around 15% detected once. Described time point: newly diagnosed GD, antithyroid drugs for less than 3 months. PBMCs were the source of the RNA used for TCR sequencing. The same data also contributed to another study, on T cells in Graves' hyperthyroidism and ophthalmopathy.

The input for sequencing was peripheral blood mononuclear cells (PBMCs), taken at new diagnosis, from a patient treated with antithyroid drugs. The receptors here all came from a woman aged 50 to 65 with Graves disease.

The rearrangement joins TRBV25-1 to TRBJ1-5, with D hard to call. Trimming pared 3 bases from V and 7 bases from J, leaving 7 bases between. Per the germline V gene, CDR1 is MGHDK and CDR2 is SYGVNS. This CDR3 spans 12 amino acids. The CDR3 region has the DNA TGTGCCAGCAGTGATAGAGGGCAGCCCCAGCATTTT. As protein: CASSDRGQPQHF. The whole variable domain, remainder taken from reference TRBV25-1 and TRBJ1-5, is EADIYQTPRYLVIGTGKKITLECSQTMGHDKMYWYQQDPGMELHLIHYSYGVNSTEKGDLSSESTVSRIRTEHFPLTLESARPSHTSQYLCASSDRGQPQHFGDGTRLSIL.

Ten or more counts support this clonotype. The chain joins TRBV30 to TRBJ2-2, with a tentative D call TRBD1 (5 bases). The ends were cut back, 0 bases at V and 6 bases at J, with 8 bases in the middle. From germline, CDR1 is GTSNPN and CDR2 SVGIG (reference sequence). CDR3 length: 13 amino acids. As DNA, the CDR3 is TGTGCCTGGAGTGTATTGGGGCCCGGGGAGCTGTTTTTT. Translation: CAWSVLGPGELFF. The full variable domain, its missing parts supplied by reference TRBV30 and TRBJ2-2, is SQTIHQWPATLVQPVGSPLSLECTVEGTSNPNLYWYRQAAGRGLQLLFYSVGIGQISSEVPQNLSASRPQDRQFILSSKKLLLSDSGFYLCAWSVLGPGELFFGEGSRLTVL.

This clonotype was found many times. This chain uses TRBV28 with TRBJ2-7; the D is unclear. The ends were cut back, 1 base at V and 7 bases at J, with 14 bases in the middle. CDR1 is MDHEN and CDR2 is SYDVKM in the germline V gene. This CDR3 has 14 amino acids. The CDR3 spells CASSLSGPVREQYF. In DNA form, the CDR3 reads TGTGCCAGCAGTTTATCTGGGCCAGTACGGGAGCAGTACTTC. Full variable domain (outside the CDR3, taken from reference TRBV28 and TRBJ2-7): DVKVTQSSRYLVKRTGEKVFLECVQDMDHENMFWYRQDPGLGLRLIYFSYDVKMKEKGDIPEGYSVSREKKERFSLILESASTNQTSMYLCASSLSGPVREQYFGPGTRLTVT.

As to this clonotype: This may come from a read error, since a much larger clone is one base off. CDR3 in amino acids: CASSASGSTSHEQYF. DNA of the CDR3: TGTGCCAGCAGCGCTAGCGGGAGTACCTCCCACGAGCAGTACTTC. The chain carries TRBV13 and TRBJ2-7, with TRBD2 identical over 10 bases. Germline CDR1 PRHDT, CDR2 FYEKMQ (reference sequence). The CDR3 covers 15 residues. Supplemented by reference TRBV13 and TRBJ2-7, the full variable domain reads AAGVIQSPRHLIKEKRETATLKCYPIPRHDTVYWYQQGPGQDPQFLISFYEKMQSDKGSIPDRFSAQQFSDYHSELNMSSLELGDSALYFCASSASGSTSHEQYFGPGTRLTVT.

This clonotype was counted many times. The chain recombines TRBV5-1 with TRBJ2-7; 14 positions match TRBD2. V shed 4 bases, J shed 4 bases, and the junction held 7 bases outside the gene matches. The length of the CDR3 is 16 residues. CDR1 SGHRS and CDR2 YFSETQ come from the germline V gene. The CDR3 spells CASSPEGLAGGYEQYF. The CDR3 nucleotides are TGCGCCAGCAGCCCGGAAGGACTAGCGGGAGGATACGAGCAGTACTTC.

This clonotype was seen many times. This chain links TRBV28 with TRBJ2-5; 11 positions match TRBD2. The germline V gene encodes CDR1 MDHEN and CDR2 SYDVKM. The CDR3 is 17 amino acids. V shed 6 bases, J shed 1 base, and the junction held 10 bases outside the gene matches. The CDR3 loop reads CASRPHLAGGFQETQYF. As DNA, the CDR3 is TGTGCCAGCAGACCACACCTAGCGGGAGGCTTCCAAGAGACCCAGTACTTC.

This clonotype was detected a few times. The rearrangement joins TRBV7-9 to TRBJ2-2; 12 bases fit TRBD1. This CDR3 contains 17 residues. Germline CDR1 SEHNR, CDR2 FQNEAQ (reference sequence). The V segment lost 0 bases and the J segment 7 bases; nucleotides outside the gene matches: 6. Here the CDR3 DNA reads TGTGCCAGCAGCTTAGCCGGGACAGGGGGCTTTGGCGGGGAGCTGTTTTTT. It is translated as CASSLAGTGGFGGELFF. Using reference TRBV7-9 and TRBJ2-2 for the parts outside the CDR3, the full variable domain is DTGVSQNPRHKITKRGQNVTFRCDPISEHNRLYWYRQTLGQGPEFLTYFQNEAQLEKSRLLSDRFSAERPKGSFSTLEIQRTEQGDSAMYLCASSLAGTGGFGGELFFGEGSRLTVL.

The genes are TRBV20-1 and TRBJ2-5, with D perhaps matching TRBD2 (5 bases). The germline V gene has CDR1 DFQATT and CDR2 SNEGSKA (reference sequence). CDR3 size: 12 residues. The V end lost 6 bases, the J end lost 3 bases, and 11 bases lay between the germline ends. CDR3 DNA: TGCAGTGCCCGTGGGCGGGAAGAGACCCAGTACTTC. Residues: CSARGREETQYF.

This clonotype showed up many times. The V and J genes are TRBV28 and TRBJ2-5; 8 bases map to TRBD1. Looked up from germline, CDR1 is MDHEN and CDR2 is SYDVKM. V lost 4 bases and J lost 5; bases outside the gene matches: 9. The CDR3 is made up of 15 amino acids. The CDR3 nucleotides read TGTGCCAGCAGTTCACCAGGACAGGGAGGTGAGACCCAGTACTTC. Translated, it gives CASSSPGQGGETQYF.

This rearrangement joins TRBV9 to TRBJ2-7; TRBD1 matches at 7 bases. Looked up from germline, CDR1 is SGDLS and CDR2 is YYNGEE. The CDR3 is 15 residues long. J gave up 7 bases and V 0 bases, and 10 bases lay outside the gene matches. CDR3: CASSVGVQGEGEQYF. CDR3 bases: TGTGCCAGCAGCGTAGGGGTCCAGGGGGAAGGGGAGCAGTACTTC.

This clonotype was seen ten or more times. The CDR3 sequence is CASSWTALYGYTF. CDR3 coding DNA: TGTGCCAGCAGTTGGACTGCCCTCTATGGCTACACCTTC. The gene calls are TRBV12-3 or TRBV12-4 and TRBJ1-2, with D uncertain. V was cut by 4 bases and J by 4 bases, with 10 bases left in between. CDR3 size: 13 residues.

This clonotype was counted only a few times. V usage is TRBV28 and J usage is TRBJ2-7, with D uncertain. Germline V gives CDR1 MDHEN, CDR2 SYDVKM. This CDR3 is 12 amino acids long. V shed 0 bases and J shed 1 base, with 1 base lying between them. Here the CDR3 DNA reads TGTGCCAGCAGTTTATGGTCCTACGAGCAGTACTTC. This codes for CASSLWSYEQYF.

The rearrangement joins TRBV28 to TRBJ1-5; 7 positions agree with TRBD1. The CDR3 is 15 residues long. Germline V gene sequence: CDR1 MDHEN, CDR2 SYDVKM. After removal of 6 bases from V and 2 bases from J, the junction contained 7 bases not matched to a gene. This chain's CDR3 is CASSLTGLGNQPQHF. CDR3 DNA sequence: TGTGCCAGCAGCCTGACAGGGCTAGGCAATCAGCCCCAGCATTTT.

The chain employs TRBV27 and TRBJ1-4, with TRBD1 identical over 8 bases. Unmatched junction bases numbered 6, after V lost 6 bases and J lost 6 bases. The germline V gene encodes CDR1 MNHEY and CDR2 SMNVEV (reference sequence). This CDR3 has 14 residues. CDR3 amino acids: CASSTGGGYEKLFF. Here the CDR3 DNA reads TGTGCCAGCAGCACAGGGGGGGGTTATGAAAAACTGTTTTTT.

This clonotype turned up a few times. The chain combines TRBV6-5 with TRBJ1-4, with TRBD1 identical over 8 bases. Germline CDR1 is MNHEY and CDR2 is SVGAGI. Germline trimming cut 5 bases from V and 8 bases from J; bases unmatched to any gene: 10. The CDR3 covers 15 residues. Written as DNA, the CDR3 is TGTGCCAGCAGTAAATCGACAGGGGTTGCGGAAAAACTGTTTTTT. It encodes CASSKSTGVAEKLFF.